This TCR beta chain was identified during a study of identical twins (TCRdb year 2016). About the investigation overall: To test whether fetal clonotypes persist, this study deep-sequenced TCR alpha and beta repertoires from monozygotic twins, from unrelated adults of various ages, and from cord blood. To rule out contamination, replicate twin experiments were performed at different times with different library preparation protocols.

Deletion took 8 bases off V and 12 bases off J, with a span of 26 bases between the germline ends. The germline V gene specifies MNHEY as CDR1 and SVGEGT as CDR2. Including cysteine and phenylalanine, the CDR3 has 15 amino acids. Of all the DNA, just the CDR3 is kept, 45 bases in frame from base 1. Every donor in the study was a healthy Caucasian. What the research found in general, with its limitations: Conclusions relied on cross-sectional statistical analysis, since the same donors could not be followed over many years. In beta out-of-frame sequences, excess twin sharing was weaker, because having fewer shared sequences lowered the signal-to-noise ratio. Compared with coincidental sharing between unrelated individuals, an excess of low generation-probability sequences was observed among out-of-frame TCR alpha sequences shared between twins. Zero-insertion analyses could be partly confounded by invariant T cells such as MAIT and iNKT, although diverse VJ usage argued against such confounding for most clonotypes. Fewer insertions were carried by abundant cord blood beta clonotypes, a similar but weaker trend appeared in young adult naive repertoires, and no such trend appeared in memory repertoires. In monozygotic twins, recombination models systematically underestimated out-of-frame TCR alpha sharing, but the models matched the sharing seen between unrelated individuals.

In its sample, this clonotype was seen many times. What antigen it recognizes has not been identified. The sample holds no much larger clone one base away, and base qualities are not on file. The library was built by means of 5' RACE. Sequenced on an Illumina HiSeq 2000. Template switching added a universal primer binding site, and the final cDNA carried a unique molecular identifier that allowed TCR cDNA molecules to be counted accurately. Specific primers in the conserved constant-segment region were used to synthesize first-strand cDNA for TCR alpha and beta chains. To control for contamination, every cDNA library carried two barcodes: a SMART-Mk sample barcode plus Illumina barcodes. TruSeq adapter sequences, together with Illumina sample barcodes, were added in two successive PCR steps. TCR alpha and beta cDNA libraries were sequenced on the Illumina HiSeq platform with custom primers. Per the authors' processing: Raw reads were processed with MiGEC to extract unique molecular identifiers, and MiXCR was used to determine CDR3 positions. Recombination models were inferred per individual with the repgenHMM and IGoR tools using an EM algorithm. Shared clonotype analysis was performed with the tcR package in R, normalizing sharing by the product of cloneset sizes. Out-of-frame nonproductive sequences were analyzed to study raw recombination free of thymic and clonal selection effects. Using fastp at Q25 and MiXCR, TCRdb reprocessed the public reads and kept productive beta chains. All rows with the same CDR3 protein become a single entry with the most common DNA and genes. What appears here as the V and J calls and clone size reflects TCRdb's work, not the paper's. The sample records more than 1.5 million distinct CDR3 sequences, 25% to 35% of which are singletons. The ten largest clones capture about 0.27% of the sample.

Sequencing input: cord blood. The chain is assembled from TRBV6-2 or TRBV6-3 and TRBJ2-1; TRBD2 is perhaps the D gene, given 5 matching bases. This TCR came from a newborn girl in good health. Read as DNA, the sequence is TGTGCCAGCTCGCTACCCATCTCATCACTAGTATTGCAGTTCTTC. This sequence encodes CASSLPISSLVLQFF.